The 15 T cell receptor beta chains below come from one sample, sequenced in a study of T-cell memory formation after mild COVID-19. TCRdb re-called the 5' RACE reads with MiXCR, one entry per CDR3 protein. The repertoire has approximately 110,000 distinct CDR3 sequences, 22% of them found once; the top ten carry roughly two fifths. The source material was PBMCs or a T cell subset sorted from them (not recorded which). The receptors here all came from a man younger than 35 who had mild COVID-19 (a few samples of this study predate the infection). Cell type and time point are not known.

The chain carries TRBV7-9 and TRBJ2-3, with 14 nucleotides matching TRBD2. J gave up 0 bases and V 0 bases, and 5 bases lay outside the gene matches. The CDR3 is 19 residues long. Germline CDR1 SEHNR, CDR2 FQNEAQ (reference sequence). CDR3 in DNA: TGTGCCAGCAGCTTAGCCCCGGGACTAGCGGGGGCTAGCACAGATACGCAGTATTTT. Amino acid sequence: CASSLAPGLAGASTDTQYF.

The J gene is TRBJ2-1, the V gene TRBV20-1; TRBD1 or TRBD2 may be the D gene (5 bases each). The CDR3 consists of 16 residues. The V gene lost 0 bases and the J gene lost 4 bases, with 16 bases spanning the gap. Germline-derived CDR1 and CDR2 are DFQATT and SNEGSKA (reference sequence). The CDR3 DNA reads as TGCAGTGCTAGAGATCCCGACGGGGCCCGTTACAATGAGCAGTTCTTC. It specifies CSARDPDGARYNEQFF.

CDR3 loop: CASSTGGSGNEQFF. CDR3 DNA sequence: TGTGCCAGCAGCACAGGGGGCAGCGGGAATGAGCAGTTCTTC. The V and J genes are TRBV7-8 and TRBJ2-1, with 9 positions matching TRBD1. Germline V gene data show CDR1 as SGHVS and CDR2 as FQNEAQ. Trimming cost V 5 bases and J 7 bases; bases outside gene matches: 6. CDR3 size: 14 residues.

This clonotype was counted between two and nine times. The CDR3: CASSAGRVDIQYF. CDR3 coding DNA: TGTGCCAGCAGCGCGGGCAGGGTAGACATTCAGTACTTC. This rearrangement joins TRBV7-9 to TRBJ2-4; either TRBD1 or TRBD2 may fit D (5 bases each). Per germline, CDR1 SEHNR and CDR2 FQNEAQ (reference sequence). V shed 5 bases and J shed 8 bases, with 13 bases lying between them. CDR3 length: 13 amino acids.

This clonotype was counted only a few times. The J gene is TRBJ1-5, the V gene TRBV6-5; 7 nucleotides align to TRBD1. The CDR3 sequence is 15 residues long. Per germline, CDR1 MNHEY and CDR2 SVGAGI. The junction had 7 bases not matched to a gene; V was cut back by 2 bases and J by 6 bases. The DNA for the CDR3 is TGTGCCAGCAGTTACACGCAGGGGGTAGGTCAGCCCCAGCATTTT. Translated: CASSYTQGVGQPQHF.

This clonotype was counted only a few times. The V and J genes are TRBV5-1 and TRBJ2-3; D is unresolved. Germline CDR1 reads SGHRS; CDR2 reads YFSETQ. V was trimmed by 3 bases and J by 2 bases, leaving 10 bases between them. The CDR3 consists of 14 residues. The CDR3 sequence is CASSYWVYTDTQYF. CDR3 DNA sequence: TGCGCCAGCAGCTACTGGGTCTACACAGATACGCAGTATTTT. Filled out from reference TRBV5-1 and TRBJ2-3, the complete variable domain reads KAGVTQTPRYLIKTRGQQVTLSCSPISGHRSVSWYQQTPGQGLQFLFEYFSETQRNKGNFPGRFSGRQFSNSRSEMNVSTLELGDSALYLCASSYWVYTDTQYFGPGTRLTVL.

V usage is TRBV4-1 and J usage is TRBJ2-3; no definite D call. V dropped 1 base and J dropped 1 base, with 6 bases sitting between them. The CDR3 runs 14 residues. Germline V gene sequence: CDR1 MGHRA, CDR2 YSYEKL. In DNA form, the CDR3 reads TGCGCCAGCAGCCAAGTTGGAGGCACAGATACGCAGTATTTT. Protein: CASSQVGGTDTQYF.

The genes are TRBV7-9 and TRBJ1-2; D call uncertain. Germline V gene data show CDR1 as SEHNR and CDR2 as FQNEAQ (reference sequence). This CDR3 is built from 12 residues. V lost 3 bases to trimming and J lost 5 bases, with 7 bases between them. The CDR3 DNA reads TGTGCCAGCAGCTTCGGGGATTATGGCTACACCTTC. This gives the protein CASSFGDYGYTF.

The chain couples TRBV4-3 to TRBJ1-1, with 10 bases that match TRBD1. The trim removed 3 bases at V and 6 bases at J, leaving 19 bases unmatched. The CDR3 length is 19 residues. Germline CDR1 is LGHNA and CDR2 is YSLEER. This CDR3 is CASSHRLYDRDRGRSEAFF. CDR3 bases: TGCGCCAGCAGCCACCGACTTTACGACCGGGACAGGGGAAGATCTGAAGCTTTCTTT.

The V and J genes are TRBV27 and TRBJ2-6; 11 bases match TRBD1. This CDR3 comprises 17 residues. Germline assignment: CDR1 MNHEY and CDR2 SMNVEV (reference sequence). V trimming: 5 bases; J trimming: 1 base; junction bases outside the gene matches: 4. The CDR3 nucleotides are TGTGCCAGCAGTGACCGGGACAGGGGGTCTGGGGCCAACGTCCTGACTTTC. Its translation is CASSDRDRGSGANVLTF.

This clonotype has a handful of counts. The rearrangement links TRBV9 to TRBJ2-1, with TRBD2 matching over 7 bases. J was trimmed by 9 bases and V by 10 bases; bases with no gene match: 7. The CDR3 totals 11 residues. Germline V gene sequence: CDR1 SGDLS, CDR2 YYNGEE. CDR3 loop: CAGGEGTEQFF. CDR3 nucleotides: TGTGCCGGCGGGGAGGGGACTGAGCAGTTCTTC.

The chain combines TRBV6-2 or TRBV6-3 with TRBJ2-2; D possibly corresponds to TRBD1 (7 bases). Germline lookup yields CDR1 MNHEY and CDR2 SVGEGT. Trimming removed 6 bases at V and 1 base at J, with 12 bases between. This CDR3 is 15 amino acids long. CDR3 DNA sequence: TGTGCCAGCAGCCAGGGGGGAAGGAACACCGGGGAGCTGTTTTTT. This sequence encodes CASSQGGRNTGELFF.

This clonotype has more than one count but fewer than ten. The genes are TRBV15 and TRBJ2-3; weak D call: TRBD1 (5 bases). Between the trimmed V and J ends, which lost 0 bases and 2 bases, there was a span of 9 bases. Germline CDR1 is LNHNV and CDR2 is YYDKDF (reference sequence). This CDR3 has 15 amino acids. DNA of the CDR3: TGTGCCACCAGCAGAGAAGACAGAGCCACAGATACGCAGTATTTT. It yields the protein CATSREDRATDTQYF.

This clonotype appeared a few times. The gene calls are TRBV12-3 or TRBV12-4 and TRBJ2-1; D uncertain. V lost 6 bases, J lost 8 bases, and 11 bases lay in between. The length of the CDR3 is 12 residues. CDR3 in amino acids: CASSHRPHEQFF. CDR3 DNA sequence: TGTGCCAGCAGCCATCGGCCCCATGAGCAGTTCTTC.

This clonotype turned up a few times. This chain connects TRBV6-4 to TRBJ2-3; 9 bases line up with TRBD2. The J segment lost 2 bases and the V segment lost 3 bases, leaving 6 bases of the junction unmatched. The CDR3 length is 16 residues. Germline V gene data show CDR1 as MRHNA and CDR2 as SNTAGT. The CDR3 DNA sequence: TGTGCCAGCAGTGATGTAGGCGGGGGGGCCACAGATACGCAGTATTTT. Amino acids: CASSDVGGGATDTQYF.